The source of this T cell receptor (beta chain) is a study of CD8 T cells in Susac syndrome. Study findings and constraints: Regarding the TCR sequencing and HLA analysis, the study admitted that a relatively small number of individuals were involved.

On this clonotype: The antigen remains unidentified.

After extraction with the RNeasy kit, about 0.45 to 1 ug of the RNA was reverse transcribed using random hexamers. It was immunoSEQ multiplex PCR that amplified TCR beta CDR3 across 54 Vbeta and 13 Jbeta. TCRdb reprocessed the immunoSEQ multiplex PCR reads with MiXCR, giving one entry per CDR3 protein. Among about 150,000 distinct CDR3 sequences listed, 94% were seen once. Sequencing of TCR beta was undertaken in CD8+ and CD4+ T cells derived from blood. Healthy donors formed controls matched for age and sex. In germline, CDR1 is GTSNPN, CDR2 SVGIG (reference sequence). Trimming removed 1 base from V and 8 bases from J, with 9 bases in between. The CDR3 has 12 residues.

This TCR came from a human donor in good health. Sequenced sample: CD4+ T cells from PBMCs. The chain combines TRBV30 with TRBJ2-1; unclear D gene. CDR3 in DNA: TGTGCCTGGAGTGGTGGGTGGTATGAGCAGTTCTTC. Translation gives CAWSGGWYEQFF.